This TCR beta chain was profiled in a study of Ad26.COV2.S vaccination and SARS-CoV-2 variants. Study-level background: Of the COV1001 trial arms, the Ad26.COV2.S arm included the donor.

The ends lost 3 bases at V and 7 bases at J; junction bases unmatched: 9. The CDR3 loop spans 14 amino acids. Germline V gives CDR1 SGHDT, CDR2 YYEEEE. Clones were read by immunoSEQ multiplex PCR, and TCRdb kept only the in-frame ones, dropping some. The sample contains 430,000 or so clones, over 75% of which appear only once. Treatment specified: around 19 received Ad26.COV2.S at low or high dose, single or two shots; roughly 5 received placebo; per-sample allocation not given. Specimens were obtained on day 63 following the first vaccine or placebo injection. The clonotype was recovered from a person aged 18-65 years who received the Ad26.COV2.S COVID-19 vaccine or a placebo. The source material was peripheral blood, sampled in a trial of Ad26.COV2.S vaccine versus placebo. The chain carries TRBV5-6 and TRBJ1-1; 7 bases map to TRBD1. The CDR3 sequence is CASSSFDRVFEAFF. The CDR3 coding sequence is TGTGCCAGCAGCTCTTTTGACAGGGTTTTTGAAGCTTTCTTT.